These 2 T cell receptor beta chains were sequenced from one sample in a study of blood T cell repertoires in COVID-19. This table comes from immunoSEQ multiplex PCR, and its TCRdb copy is limited to in-frame clones, with some not included. This sample has fewer than 350,000 clones, with about 85% found just once. Source material: PBMCs or T cells enriched from blood (not recorded which). The source is a woman in her thirties who had been exposed to COVID-19.

The rearrangement joins TRBV5-1 to TRBJ2-7; TRBD1 matches 7 bases. Unmatched junction bases numbered 6, after V lost 2 bases and J lost 1 base. The CDR3 length is 15 residues. Germline lookup yields CDR1 SGHRS and CDR2 YFSETQ. The CDR3: CASSFGTVKSYEQYF. Here the CDR3 DNA reads TGCGCCAGCAGCTTCGGGACAGTTAAATCCTACGAGCAGTACTTC.

The sample holds a few counts of this clone. The chain is built from TRBV29-1 and TRBJ1-1; maybe TRBD1 (6 bases). CDR1 is SQVTM and CDR2 is ANQGSEA in the germline V gene. CDR3 length: 13 amino acids. V lost 7 bases, J lost 0 bases, and 12 bases lay in between. The CDR3 DNA is TGCAGCGGAATACGACAGGTGAACACTGAAGCTTTCTTT. Translating gives CSGIRQVNTEAFF.